A selection of T cell receptor beta chains follows, all from one sample in a study of shared clonotypes between healthy human individuals. Repertoires were generated with immunoSEQ multiplex PCR, while TCRdb's copy carries only in-frame clones and drops some. Of about 2.1 million clones listed, about 92% are singletons. The sample taken for sequencing was naive CD8+ T cells from PBMCs. The receptors come from a man aged 18 to 30 in good health. Some clones in this sample may be carry-over from other donors' samples. Each CDR3 is given with its conserved first and last residue. The D gene is left open where the match is weak. Rows give clone size only sometimes, using once, few, many, or a class for an expanded clone.

V gene,D gene,J gene,clone size,CDR3 DNA,CDR3 protein
TRBV14,.,TRBJ1-4,.,TGTGCCAGCAGCCAAGGGCAGGGCGAAAAACTGTTTTTT,CASSQGQGEKLFF
TRBV10-3,TRBD2,TRBJ2-1,once,TGTGCCATCAGTGGCGGGACTAGGCGGGGGAATGAGCAGTTCTTC,CAISGGTRRGNEQFF
TRBV2,.,TRBJ2-5,.,TGTGCCAGCATCCGGGGGTCAGAGACCCAGTACTTC,CASIRGSETQYF
TRBV2,.,TRBJ2-3,.,TGTGCCAGCATCGGGCAGCCGGGCACAGATACGCAGTATTTT,CASIGQPGTDTQYF
TRBV7-3,.,TRBJ2-7,.,TGTGCCAGCAGCTTAGGGGGGAGCAACTACGAGCAGTACTTC,CASSLGGSNYEQYF
TRBV2,.,TRBJ1-4,once,TGTGCCAGCAAGCGACGGGATAATGAAAAACTGTTTTTT,CASKRRDNEKLFF
TRBV11-2,.,TRBJ2-7,.,TGTGCCAGCAGCTTAGCCCTACTGAGACCCACCTACGAGCAGTACTTC,CASSLALLRPTYEQYF
TRBV12-2,.,TRBJ1-5,.,TGTGCAAGTCGCTTCGGCAGGCCCTATAGCAATCAGCCCCAGCATTTT,CASRFGRPYSNQPQHF
TRBV5-6,TRBD2,TRBJ2-1,.,TGTGCCAGCAGCCCCGCCCAGCGGGAGGGACGAATGTTCTTC,CASSPAQREGRMFF
TRBV30,.,TRBJ2-7,.,TGTGCCTGGAGTGGCATGTTGGAGTATGAGCCCTACGAGCAGTACTTC,CAWSGMLEYEPYEQYF
TRBV28,.,TRBJ1-2,.,TGTGCCAGCAGATCACTTCCGGGACCCCATGGCTACACCTTC,CASRSLPGPHGYTF
TRBV7-9,.,TRBJ2-7,.,TGTGCCAGCAGCTTGGTGCTAGACCAGGAGCAGTACTTC,CASSLVLDQEQYF
TRBV4-1,.,TRBJ1-5,few,TGCGCCAGCAGCCACCAAGGGAGGGGACAGCCCCAGCATTTT,CASSHQGRGQPQHF
TRBV6-6,.,TRBJ1-3,.,TGTGCCAGCAGTTACCTGCCCCGGGGCTTAAACACCATATATTTT,CASSYLPRGLNTIYF
TRBV6-1,TRBD2,TRBJ2-5,once,TGTGCCAGCCGGGAGGGATATCAAGAGACCCAGTACTTC,CASREGYQETQYF
TRBV19,TRBD1,TRBJ1-1,.,TGTGCCAGTAGCCCTGGACAGGTTGGTCCTGAAGCTTTCTTT,CASSPGQVGPEAFF
TRBV27,TRBD2,TRBJ2-1,.,TGTGCCAGCAGCTACAGCGGGAGAGGTTTGATGGAGCAGTTCTTC,CASSYSGRGLMEQFF
TRBV19,TRBD2,TRBJ2-1,.,TGTGCCACCATGGGGGGTGGGCTAGCGGAGACGAGCTCCTACAATGAGCAGTTCTTC,CATMGGGLAETSSYNEQFF
TRBV6-1,TRBD1,TRBJ1-5,.,TGTGCCAGCAGTGACGATCCTCAGGGGGCCCAGCATTTT,CASSDDPQGAQHF
TRBV9,.,TRBJ2-7,.,TGTGCCAGCAGCGTAAAGGTTAACAGCCCCGAGCAGTACTTC,CASSVKVNSPEQYF
TRBV25-1,.,TRBJ2-7,.,TGTGCCAGCAGTGAATTGGTTGGCGGCGAGCAGTACTTC,CASSELVGGEQYF
TRBV7-9,.,TRBJ2-7,once,TGTGCCAGCAGCCGCCCGGGGACCTACGAGCAGTACTTC,CASSRPGTYEQYF